This T cell receptor beta chain was found in a study of shared clonotypes between healthy human individuals. Overall study context: Three CD4 naive, three CD4 memory, two CD8 naive and one CD8 memory plate were used per donor.

Study outcomes and limitations: What naive subsets generally showed was a larger estimated richness than memory subsets showed.

In the sorted-subset replicate PCRs, around 220 ng DNA, 25,000 to 35,000 T cell genomes, was used. The method was immunoSEQ multiplex PCR; TCRdb's version includes in-frame clones alone and lacks a portion of them. The sample lists about 680,000 clones; approximately 79% were seen once. About this clone itself: Its antigen is unknown.

The healthy adult donors were HIV-negative and reported no recent acute infections or vaccinations. Germline V lookup: CDR1 SGHKS, CDR2 YYEKEE (reference sequence). V was pared by 2 bases and J by 4 bases, with 12 bases between. CDR3 length: 14 residues. Sequencing was carried out using memory CD4+ T cells sorted from blood. Sample subset: CD45RA-negative fraction. This clonotype was obtained from a woman aged 25-40 years in good health. The chain employs TRBV5-5 and TRBJ1-1, with D uncertain. The CDR3 reads CASSLLEGSTEAFF. CDR3 in DNA: TGTGCCAGCAGCTTACTCGAGGGTAGCACTGAAGCTTTCTTT.